The clone carrying this T cell receptor (beta chain) was seen only a few times. These data come from a study of CD8 T cells in Susac syndrome. The CDR3 loop spans 13 amino acids. Germline V gene data show CDR1 as SQVTM and CDR2 as ANQGSEA. V lost 3 bases to trimming and J lost 0 bases; unmatched junction nucleotides: 2. The sequenced target, TCR beta, came from blood CD8+ and CD4+ T cells. cDNA came from 0.5 to 1 ug RNA primed by random hexamers. TCRdb re-called the immunoSEQ multiplex PCR reads with MiXCR, one entry per CDR3 protein. The repertoire includes over 150,000 distinct CDR3 sequences, 90% to 95% of them detected once, and about 0.096% sits in the top ten.

The J gene is TRBJ2-7, the V gene TRBV29-1; 7 nucleotides match TRBD2. Sequencing used CD4+ T cells from PBMCs. This TCR came from a human donor with multiple sclerosis. For the CDR3, the DNA is TGCAGCGTTGAGGGCGGGGGCTCCTACGAGCAGTACTTC. This codes for CSVEGGGSYEQYF.